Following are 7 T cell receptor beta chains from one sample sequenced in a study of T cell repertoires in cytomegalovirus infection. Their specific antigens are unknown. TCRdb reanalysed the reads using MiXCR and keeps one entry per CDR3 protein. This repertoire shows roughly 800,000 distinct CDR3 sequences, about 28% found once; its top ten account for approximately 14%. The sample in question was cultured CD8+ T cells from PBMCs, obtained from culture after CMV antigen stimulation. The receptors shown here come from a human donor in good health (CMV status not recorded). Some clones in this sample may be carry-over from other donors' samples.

CDR3 DNA: TGTGCCAGCAGACAACGTGCGGGGGATCGCTACAATGAGCAGTTCTTC. Protein sequence: CASRQRAGDRYNEQFF. The gene calls are TRBV28 and TRBJ2-1; TRBD2 agrees at 7 bases. Trimming at V came to 6 bases and at J to 3 bases, leaving 11 bases not matched to a gene. The CDR3 contains 16 residues. Germline V lookup: CDR1 MDHEN, CDR2 SYDVKM.

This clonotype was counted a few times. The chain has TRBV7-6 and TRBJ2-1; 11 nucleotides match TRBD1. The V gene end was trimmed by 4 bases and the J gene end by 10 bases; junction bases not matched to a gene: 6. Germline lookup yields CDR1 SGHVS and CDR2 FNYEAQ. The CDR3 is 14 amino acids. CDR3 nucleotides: TGTGCCAGCAGCTCCGGACAGGGGGCTTGGGAGCAGTTCTTC. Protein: CASSSGQGAWEQFF.

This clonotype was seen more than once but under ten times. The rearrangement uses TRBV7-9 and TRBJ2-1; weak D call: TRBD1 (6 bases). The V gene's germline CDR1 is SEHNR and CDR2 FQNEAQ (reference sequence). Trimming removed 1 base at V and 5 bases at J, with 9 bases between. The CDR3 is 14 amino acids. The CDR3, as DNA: TGTGCCAGCAGCTTAGGAGGACAGAACAATGAGCAGTTCTTC. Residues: CASSLGGQNNEQFF.

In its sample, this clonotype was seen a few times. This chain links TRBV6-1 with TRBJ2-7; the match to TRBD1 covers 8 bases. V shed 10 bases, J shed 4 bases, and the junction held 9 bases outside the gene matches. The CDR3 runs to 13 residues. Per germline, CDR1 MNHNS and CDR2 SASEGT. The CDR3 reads CAIPGQEFYEQYF. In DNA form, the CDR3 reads TGTGCCATCCCGGGACAGGAATTTTACGAGCAGTACTTC.

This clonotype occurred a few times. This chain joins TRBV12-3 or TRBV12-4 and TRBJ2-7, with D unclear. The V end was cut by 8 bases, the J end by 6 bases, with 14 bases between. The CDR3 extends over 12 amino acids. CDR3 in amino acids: CASSERGREQYV. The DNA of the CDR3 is TGTGCCAGCTCTGAACGCGGACGCGAGCAGTACGTC.

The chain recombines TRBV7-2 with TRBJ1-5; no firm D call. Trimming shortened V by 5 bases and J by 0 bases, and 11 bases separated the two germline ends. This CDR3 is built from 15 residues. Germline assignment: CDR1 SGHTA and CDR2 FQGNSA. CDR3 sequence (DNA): TGTGCCAGCAGCCCCGGGGATTCTAGCAATCAGCCCCAGCATTTT. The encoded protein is CASSPGDSSNQPQHF.

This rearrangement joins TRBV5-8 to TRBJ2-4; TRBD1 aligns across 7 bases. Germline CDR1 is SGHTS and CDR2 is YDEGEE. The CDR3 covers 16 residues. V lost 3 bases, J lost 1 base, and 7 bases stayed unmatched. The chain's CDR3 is CASSSTGIWAKNIQYF. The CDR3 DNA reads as TGTGCCAGCAGCTCGACAGGGATTTGGGCCAAAAACATTCAGTACTTC.